The 32 T cell receptor beta chains below were found in one sample sequenced in a study of T cells in Graves' hyperthyroidism and ophthalmopathy. It was RNA transcripts that yielded the amplified TCR beta CDR3 regions. The TCR CDR3 first-round RT-PCR relied on the HTBI primer set. In TCRdb, the multiplex PCR reads were re-called with MiXCR into one record per CDR3 protein. Counted here are about 400,000 distinct CDR3 sequences, approximately 13% occurring once; the ten biggest clones make up around 9.2%. Source material: blood. These TCRs come from a woman aged 18-29 years with Graves' hyperthyroidism.

V and J are TRBV25-1 and TRBJ2-1; D gene ambiguous. The V end was cut by 4 bases, the J end by 12 bases, with 19 bases between. The CDR3 runs 14 residues. Germline V gene lookup returns CDR1 MGHDK and CDR2 SYGVNS. This chain's CDR3 is CASSALGLHVGQFF. The DNA of the CDR3 is TGTGCCAGCAGTGCTTTGGGCCTCCATGTAGGGCAGTTCTTC.

V gene TRBV6-1 combines with J gene TRBJ1-3; the D is unclear. The CDR3 has 15 amino acids. From germline, CDR1 is MNHNS and CDR2 SASEGT. With 7 bases removed from V and 0 bases from J, the gap between germline ends came to 13 bases. The DNA of the CDR3 is TGTGCCAGCACTATGAGACTAACCTCTGGAAACACCATATATTTT. Protein: CASTMRLTSGNTIYF.

The chain carries TRBV19 and TRBJ1-5, with D perhaps matching TRBD1 (6 bases). Trimming shortened V by 9 bases and J by 2 bases, and 17 bases separated the two germline ends. This CDR3 contains 15 residues. CDR1 and CDR2 from the germline V gene are LNHDA and SQIVND (reference sequence). The DNA for the CDR3 is TGTGCCAGCATATCCAGGGGAGGAGGCAATCAGCCCCAGCATTTT. Protein: CASISRGGGNQPQHF.

The chain carries TRBV7-9 and TRBJ1-2; 7 bases match TRBD1. The CDR3 is 16 residues long. The J segment lost 2 bases and the V segment lost 1 base, leaving 7 bases of the junction unmatched. The germline gives CDR1 SEHNR, CDR2 FQNEAQ (reference sequence). The CDR3 protein is CASSLVLGQTNYGYTF. The CDR3 DNA is TGTGCCAGCAGCTTAGTACTGGGACAGACCAACTATGGCTACACCTTC.

This clonotype appeared many times. This sequence joins TRBV12-3 or TRBV12-4 and TRBJ2-3, with D maybe TRBD2 (6 bases). The CDR3 has 13 residues. V lost 5 bases to trimming and J lost 4 bases, with 10 bases between them. The CDR3 is CASSRRGADTQYF. CDR3 in DNA: TGTGCCAGCAGTCGACGCGGGGCAGATACGCAGTATTTT.

This clonotype was detected many times. The J gene is TRBJ1-2, the V gene TRBV2; D perhaps matches TRBD1 (6 bases). V was clipped by 3 bases and J by 13 bases, with 18 bases between them. Germline CDR1 SNHLY, CDR2 FYNNEI. The CDR3 extends over 13 amino acids. CDR3 amino acids: CASSEAQGKSSTF. The CDR3, as DNA: TGTGCCAGCAGTGAGGCGCAGGGGAAGTCGAGCACCTTC. Using reference TRBV2 and TRBJ1-2 for the parts outside the CDR3, the full variable domain is EPEVTQTPSHQVTQMGQEVILRCVPISNHLYFYWYRQILGQKVEFLVSFYNNEISEKSEIFDDQFSVERPDGSNFTLKIRSTKLEDSAMYFCASSEAQGKSSTFGSGTRLTVV.

About this clonotype: A single base separates this from a much larger clone, so it may be a read error. This chain links TRBV12-3 or TRBV12-4 with TRBJ1-5; D is possibly TRBD1 (5 bases). V was shortened by 7 bases and J by 5 bases, with 18 bases between the two germline ends. The CDR3 contains 15 residues. This CDR3 reads CASNSGSIGDQPQHF. The CDR3 DNA is TGTGCCAGCAACTCGGGAAGTATAGGGGATCAGCCCCAGCATTTT.

This clonotype was detected ten times or more. In nucleotides, the CDR3 is TGTGCCAGCAGCTTAGTGACGGGACAGGGGGGCGGAAACACCATATATTTT. Protein product: CASSLVTGQGGGNTIYF. V is TRBV7-2 and J is TRBJ1-3, with 11 nucleotides matching TRBD1. The CDR3 has 17 residues. Trimming cost V 1 base and J 4 bases; bases outside gene matches: 6. Germline assignment: CDR1 SGHTA and CDR2 FQGNSA.

This chain connects TRBV20-1 to TRBJ2-3; D not certain. V lost 4 bases and J lost 5, with 1 base in between. Germline values: CDR1 DFQATT, CDR2 SNEGSKA (reference sequence). The CDR3 loop spans 9 amino acids. CDR3 coding DNA: TGCAGTGCTAAAGATACGCAGTATTTT. Amino acids: CSAKDTQYF.

This clonotype was recorded a few times. The J gene is TRBJ1-1, the V gene TRBV9; TRBD1 might be the D (5 bases). Germline values: CDR1 SGDLS, CDR2 YYNGEE. This CDR3 contains 16 residues. Trimming left V 0 bases short and J 0 bases short, with 12 bases between. The CDR3 spells CASSVGWGRMNTEAFF. In DNA form, the CDR3 reads TGTGCCAGCAGCGTAGGGTGGGGCCGTATGAACACTGAAGCTTTCTTT.

This chain connects TRBV4-1 to TRBJ2-5; D is unresolved. V gave up 4 bases and J gave up 5 bases, with 26 bases separating them. Germline loops: CDR1 MGHRA, CDR2 YSYEKL. The CDR3 covers 18 residues. This CDR3 reads CASSRSPLTGVLGETQYF. CDR3 in DNA: TGCGCCAGCAGCCGAAGCCCCCTAACTGGCGTCCTGGGCGAGACCCAGTACTTC.

This clonotype was counted ten times or more. This chain links TRBV28 with TRBJ2-2; D is undetermined. The germline CDR1 and CDR2 sequences are MDHEN and SYDVKM. V gave up 3 bases and J gave up 5 bases, with 16 bases separating them. The CDR3 is 16 amino acids. DNA for the CDR3: TGTGCCAGCAGTTTTATAGGCCGGATGGAAACCGGGGAGCTGTTTTTT. The encoded protein is CASSFIGRMETGELFF.

V usage is TRBV3-1 and J usage is TRBJ1-1, with D uncertain. The CDR3 has 14 amino acids. Germline V gene lookup returns CDR1 LGHDT and CDR2 YNNKEL (reference sequence). The germline V and J ends were trimmed by 5 bases and 4 bases, with 14 bases remaining between them. CDR3 nucleotides: TGTGCCAGCAGCTCCCAGGAGGGCGGCACTGAAGCTTTCTTT. It specifies CASSSQEGGTEAFF.

The chain couples TRBV30 to TRBJ2-1; D tentatively reads TRBD1 or TRBD2 (5 bases each). Trimming removed 2 bases from V and 5 bases from J, with 19 bases in between. Germline loops: CDR1 GTSNPN, CDR2 SVGIG (reference sequence). The CDR3 is made up of 16 amino acids. The CDR3 region has the DNA TGTGCCTGGAGTAGATGGACTGGGACGTGGAACAATGAGCAGTTCTTC. Its translation: CAWSRWTGTWNNEQFF.

This rearrangement joins TRBV20-1 to TRBJ2-3; 13 bases agree with TRBD2. This CDR3 is built from 16 residues. CDR1 and CDR2 (germline): DFQATT, SNEGSKA (reference sequence). V shed 6 bases and J 6 bases; nucleotides not matched to a gene: 12. CDR3 sequence: CSAPGLAGAPGDTQYF. CDR3 DNA sequence: TGCAGTGCACCAGGACTAGCGGGGGCCCCCGGGGATACGCAGTATTTT.

This clonotype has ten or more counts. V gene TRBV28 combines with J gene TRBJ2-5, with 8 bases identical to TRBD1. The CDR3 covers 14 residues. The germline V gene has CDR1 MDHEN and CDR2 SYDVKM. J was trimmed by 3 bases and V by 5 bases; bases with no gene match: 5. CDR3 DNA sequence: TGTGCCAGCAGTCCAAGGACAGGGAAAGAGACCCAGTACTTC. It specifies CASSPRTGKETQYF.

In this sample, this clonotype turned up many times. V gene TRBV29-1 combines with J gene TRBJ1-2; 9 bases fit TRBD1. CDR1 is SQVTM and CDR2 is ANQGSEA in the germline V gene. This CDR3 region has 17 residues. The J segment lost 7 bases and the V segment lost 1 base, leaving 16 bases of the junction unmatched. CDR3 loop: CSVEVRVTGGFLSGYTF. Written as DNA, the CDR3 is TGCAGCGTTGAAGTGAGGGTGACAGGGGGATTTTTGAGTGGCTACACCTTC.

This clonotype was seen many times. The V gene is TRBV25-1, the J gene TRBJ1-1, with unresolved D. This CDR3 has 13 residues. Germline V gene sequence: CDR1 MGHDK, CDR2 SYGVNS. Trimming left V 2 bases short and J 5 bases short, with 9 bases between. CDR3 protein: CASSEGWGTEAFF. The CDR3 coding sequence is TGTGCCAGCAGTGAAGGATGGGGAACTGAAGCTTTCTTT.

This clonotype was recorded at least ten times. The V gene is TRBV28, the J gene TRBJ1-5; unclear D gene. The CDR3 sequence is 13 residues long. The germline V and J ends were trimmed by 5 bases and 8 bases, with 13 bases remaining between them. Germline lookup yields CDR1 MDHEN and CDR2 SYDVKM. The CDR3 is CASSPGRAKPQHF. DNA for the CDR3: TGTGCCAGCAGTCCCGGACGGGCGAAGCCCCAGCATTTT.

This clonotype was picked up many times. The rearrangement joins TRBV2 to TRBJ2-1, with 7 bases fitting TRBD1. CDR3 length: 16 residues. After removal of 5 bases from V and 4 bases from J, the junction contained 11 bases not matched to a gene. In germline, CDR1 is SNHLY, CDR2 FYNNEI. The CDR3 DNA reads TGTGCCAGCAGTAAAAAAAGGGACAGAGGGTACAATGAGCAGTTCTTC. Its protein is CASSKKRDRGYNEQFF. The variable domain in full, with the rest retrieved from reference TRBV2 and TRBJ2-1, is EPEVTQTPSHQVTQMGQEVILRCVPISNHLYFYWYRQILGQKVEFLVSFYNNEISEKSEIFDDQFSVERPDGSNFTLKIRSTKLEDSAMYFCASSKKRDRGYNEQFFGPGTRLTVL.

This clonotype was seen a handful of times. The chain couples TRBV15 to TRBJ2-7; D unresolved. V lost 0 bases, J lost 0 bases, and 12 bases lay in between. Per germline, CDR1 LNHNV and CDR2 YYDKDF (reference sequence). The CDR3 totals 16 residues. The CDR3 here is CATSRDWSVSSYEQYF. In DNA, the CDR3 is TGTGCCACCAGCAGAGATTGGAGCGTAAGCTCCTACGAGCAGTACTTC. The full variable domain, completed using reference TRBV15 and TRBJ2-7, is DAMVIQNPRYQVTQFGKPVTLSCSQTLNHNVMYWYQQKSSQAPKLLFHYYDKDFNNEADTPDNFQSRRPNTSFCFLDIRSPGLGDTAMYLCATSRDWSVSSYEQYFGPGTRLTVT.

Details on this clonotype: A much larger clone sits a single nucleotide away, making a read error possible. The gene calls are TRBV7-9 and TRBJ1-1; a weak D match, TRBD1 (6 bases). The CDR3 is made up of 19 amino acids. Germline V gene lookup returns CDR1 SEHNR and CDR2 FQNEAQ (reference sequence). Between the trimmed V and J ends, which lost 5 bases and 5 bases, there was a span of 30 bases. CDR3 nucleotide sequence: TGTGCCAGCAGCACTAGATCGCTCAGGGGCCCCCTCACGAGTACTGAAGCTTTCTTT. As protein: CASSTRSLRGPLTSTEAFF.

The table lists this clonotype with a few counts. The CDR3 DNA reads as TGCAGTGCTAGCCGGTTGGGGGGGGTTACTGAAGCTTTCTTT. The encoded protein is CSASRLGGVTEAFF. The chain recombines TRBV20-1 with TRBJ1-1; D perhaps matches TRBD1 (5 bases). The ends were cut back, 3 bases at V and 5 bases at J, with 16 bases in the middle. The germline V gene encodes CDR1 DFQATT and CDR2 SNEGSKA (reference sequence). This CDR3 has 14 residues.

Many counts were recorded for this clonotype. The chain couples TRBV12-3 or TRBV12-4 to TRBJ1-2; D unresolved. The ends were cut back, 10 bases at V and 4 bases at J, with 19 bases in the middle. CDR3 length: 14 residues. The CDR3 nucleotides read TGTGCCACTATTGGCGCCCAGCATCTCTATGGCTACACCTTC. It is translated as CATIGAQHLYGYTF.

At least ten counts were recorded for this clonotype. V and J are TRBV6-5 and TRBJ2-1; D is unclear. The germline gives CDR1 MNHEY, CDR2 SVGAGI. The CDR3 runs to 15 residues. Trimming left V 0 bases short and J 3 bases short, with 9 bases between. In DNA form, the CDR3 reads TGTGCCAGCAGTTACTCGAGTAAAGTCTACAATGAGCAGTTCTTC. Its translation is CASSYSSKVYNEQFF.

This clonotype was counted at least ten times. One end of the junction varies from germline; a read error may be responsible. The chain is built from TRBV11-2 and TRBJ1-1, with 9 bases lining up with TRBD1. CDR1 is SGHAT, CDR2 FQNNGV, per germline. This CDR3 contains 14 residues. The CDR3 loop is CASSSFKGDREWIF. The DNA for the CDR3 is TGTGCCAGCAGCTCCTTTAAAGGGGACAGGGAGTGGATCTTT.

This clonotype has a count of ten or more. The chain uses TRBV9 and TRBJ2-5; 16 bases are shared with TRBD2. V lost 2 bases and J lost 5; bases outside the gene matches: 6. This CDR3 comprises 17 residues. Germline CDR1 and CDR2: SGDLS and YYNGEE. The CDR3 here is CASSVKGLAGGGETQYF. The CDR3 DNA reads TGTGCCAGCAGCGTTAAGGGACTAGCGGGAGGGGGTGAGACCCAGTACTTC. The variable domain in full, completed from reference TRBV9 and TRBJ2-5, reads DSGVTQTPKHLITATGQRVTLRCSPRSGDLSVYWYQQSLDQGLQFLIQYYNGEERAKGNILERFSAQQFPDLHSELNLSSLELGDSALYFCASSVKGLAGGGETQYFGPGTRLLVL.

This clonotype showed up many times. The chain joins TRBV28 to TRBJ1-1; unclear D gene. Trimming stripped 10 bases from V and 0 bases from J, with 6 bases between. Germline CDR1 and CDR2: MDHEN and SYDVKM. The CDR3 is 11 amino acids. The CDR3 DNA sequence: TGTGCCACCCTTATGAACACTGAAGCTTTCTTT. Protein sequence: CATLMNTEAFF.

This clonotype has only a few counts. The rearrangement uses TRBV20-1 and TRBJ2-7, with D unclear. The CDR3 is made up of 13 amino acids. In germline, CDR1 is DFQATT, CDR2 SNEGSKA (reference sequence). V lost 2 bases and J lost 3, with 11 bases in between. CDR3 sequence: CSARFPTHYEQYF. As DNA, the CDR3 is TGCAGTGCTAGATTTCCTACCCACTACGAGCAGTACTTC.

This clonotype was observed at least ten times. The chain links TRBV20-1 to TRBJ2-1, with D perhaps given as TRBD1 or TRBD2 (5 bases each). The germline gives CDR1 DFQATT, CDR2 SNEGSKA (reference sequence). V was pared by 0 bases and J by 1 base, with 10 bases between. CDR3 length equals 15 residues. Here the CDR3 DNA reads TGCAGTGCTAGAGATGGGGGTGGGTCCTACAATGAGCAGTTCTTC. Residues: CSARDGGGSYNEQFF.

The chain employs TRBV11-2 and TRBJ2-5; 10 bases are a match to TRBD2. Trimming removed 5 bases from V and 5 bases from J; junction bases left unmatched: 8. Germline V lookup: CDR1 SGHAT, CDR2 FQNNGV. The CDR3 spans 15 residues. In DNA form, the CDR3 reads TGTGCCAGCAGCCCTACTAGCGGGAACATGGAGACCCAGTACTTC. The encoded protein is CASSPTSGNMETQYF.

Many counts were recorded for this clonotype. V usage is TRBV20-1 and J usage is TRBJ2-5, with unresolved D. Per germline, CDR1 DFQATT and CDR2 SNEGSKA (reference sequence). Trimming left V 3 bases short and J 2 bases short, with 13 bases between. This CDR3 has 14 residues. CDR3 coding DNA: TGCAGTGCTAGCGGGCATTCCCTTCAAGAGACCCAGTACTTC. Protein: CSASGHSLQETQYF.